These 31 T cell receptor beta chains share one sample of origin, sequenced in a study of spatial heterogeneity in lung cancer (dated by TCRdb to the late 2010s). The time point label, as the study defines it: sample taken at primary tumor resection. Receptor amplification or capture employed 5' RACE. The sequencer listed for this sample is NextSeq 500. Using fastp trimming at Q25 and MiXCR clonotype assembly, TCRdb reanalyzed the public sequencing data and kept in-frame beta chains. All rows with the same CDR3 protein become a single entry with the most common DNA and genes. For this sample there are some 20,000 distinct CDR3 sequences; 3.3% appear just once. The ten largest clones represent around 28% of the sample. The source was PBMCs, collected at surgery. These receptors were collected from a female donor with early-stage non-small cell lung cancer.

This clonotype was counted ten times or more. CDR3 nucleotide sequence: TGTGCCAGCAGCTCCTTTGCCCCGGGACACACTGAAGCTTTCTTT. This gives the protein CASSSFAPGHTEAFF. The chain uses TRBV7-9 and TRBJ1-1, with D tentatively TRBD1 (5 bases). The germline CDR1 and CDR2 sequences are SEHNR and FQNEAQ (reference sequence). Trimming removed 4 bases at V and 3 bases at J, with 15 bases between. This CDR3 spans 15 amino acids.

This clonotype was counted at least ten times. This chain connects TRBV12-3 or TRBV12-4 to TRBJ2-7, with 9 bases fitting TRBD2. CDR3 size: 14 residues. Trimming cost V 5 bases and J 4 bases; bases outside gene matches: 6. This CDR3 reads CASSAPGLAYEQYF. CDR3 coding DNA: TGTGCCAGCAGTGCGCCGGGACTAGCATACGAGCAGTACTTC.

This clonotype was found many times. The chain combines TRBV4-2 with TRBJ2-7, with 10 bases aligning to TRBD2. The CDR3 extends over 15 amino acids. From germline, CDR1 is LGHNA and CDR2 YNFKEQ. V trimming: 2 bases; J trimming: 3 bases; junction bases outside the gene matches: 4. The chain's CDR3 is CASSQLAGENYEQYF. The CDR3 DNA sequence: TGTGCCAGCAGCCAACTAGCGGGAGAAAACTACGAGCAGTACTTC.

Ten or more counts support this clonotype. V usage is TRBV9 and J usage is TRBJ2-1; D uncertain. Trimming shortened V by 5 bases and J by 7 bases, and 19 bases separated the two germline ends. Germline CDR1 is SGDLS and CDR2 is YYNGEE. CDR3 length equals 15 residues. The CDR3 region is CASSLGPLVGNEQFF. The CDR3 nucleotides are TGTGCCAGCAGTCTAGGACCCCTGGTGGGGAATGAGCAGTTCTTC.

This clonotype was detected many times. The chain couples TRBV7-8 to TRBJ2-1; TRBD2 aligns across 8 bases. This CDR3 contains 15 residues. The germline V gene has CDR1 SGHVS and CDR2 FQNEAQ. Losses at the gene ends were 6 bases for V and 8 bases for J; bases not matched to a gene: 12. The CDR3 region is CASRAYREGRDEQFF. In DNA form, the CDR3 reads TGTGCCAGCAGGGCCTATCGGGAGGGCCGAGATGAGCAGTTCTTC.

This clonotype has a count of ten or more. This sequence joins TRBV7-6 and TRBJ1-1; the D gene is possibly TRBD1 (5 bases). Trimming pared 1 base from V and 4 bases from J, leaving 10 bases between. Germline V gene sequence: CDR1 SGHVS, CDR2 FNYEAQ. The CDR3 length is 14 residues. DNA for the CDR3: TGTGCCAGCAGCTTAGGAAGGGGTAGCACTGAAGCTTTCTTT. Translating gives CASSLGRGSTEAFF.

This clonotype occurred many times. V is TRBV9 and J is TRBJ2-7; TRBD1 might be the D (6 bases). With 4 bases removed from V and 0 bases from J, the gap between germline ends came to 14 bases. The CDR3 totals 15 residues. Germline CDR1 is SGDLS and CDR2 is YYNGEE. CDR3 coding DNA: TGTGCCAGCAGCCCCGGGACAAGGAGCTCCTACGAGCAGTACTTC. It specifies CASSPGTRSSYEQYF. The full variable domain, in which reference TRBV9 and TRBJ2-7 provide the parts outside the CDR3, is DSGVTQTPKHLITATGQRVTLRCSPRSGDLSVYWYQQSLDQGLQFLIQYYNGEERAKGNILERFSAQQFPDLHSELNLSSLELGDSALYFCASSPGTRSSYEQYFGPGTRLTVT.

In its sample, this clonotype was seen many times. This chain connects TRBV4-1 to TRBJ2-7, with D tentatively TRBD1 or TRBD2 (5 bases each). Trimming removed 5 bases at V and 0 bases at J, with 17 bases between. The CDR3 contains 16 residues. Germline CDR1 reads MGHRA; CDR2 reads YSYEKL. CDR3 loop: CASSAEPGPNSYEQYF. In DNA, the CDR3 is TGCGCCAGCAGCGCTGAACCGGGACCCAACTCCTACGAGCAGTACTTC.

This clonotype appeared many times. The chain joins TRBV7-9 to TRBJ1-2; perhaps TRBD1 as D (5 bases). The CDR3 runs 13 residues. Germline CDR1 is SEHNR and CDR2 is FQNEAQ (reference sequence). V was cut by 5 bases and J by 1 base, with 8 bases left in between. CDR3 sequence (DNA): TGTGCCAGCAGCCCGACAGATAACTATGGCTACACCTTC. Encoded protein: CASSPTDNYGYTF.

This clonotype was picked up many times. The rearrangement links TRBV15 to TRBJ2-7; TRBD2 matches at 14 bases. Per the germline V gene, CDR1 is LNHNV and CDR2 is YYDKDF (reference sequence). J gave up 3 bases and V 0 bases, and 16 bases lay outside the gene matches. This CDR3 has 21 amino acids. CDR3 loop: CATSRDHGQTGLAGELYEQYF. In nucleotides, the CDR3 is TGTGCCACCAGCAGAGATCACGGACAGACGGGACTAGCGGGAGAACTCTACGAGCAGTACTTC.

This clonotype is a singleton in its sample. The CDR3 sequence: CASMLRERRETQYF. The CDR3 DNA follows: TGCGCCAGCATGCTGAGGGAGAGGAGAGAGACCCAGTACTTC. The chain employs TRBV10-2 and TRBJ2-5; maybe TRBD2 (5 bases). The V end was cut by 7 bases, the J end by 4 bases, with 16 bases between. The CDR3 is 14 residues long. CDR1 and CDR2 (germline): WSHSY, SAAADI.

This clonotype was found many times. V is TRBV12-3 or TRBV12-4 and J is TRBJ2-5, with D perhaps matching TRBD1 (5 bases). The CDR3 runs 13 residues. The V end lost 5 bases, the J end lost 6 bases, and 13 bases lay between the germline ends. CDR3 sequence reads: CASSLGLRQTQYF. The CDR3 DNA is TGTGCCAGCAGTCTGGGGCTCAGACAGACCCAGTACTTC.

This clonotype showed up many times. The gene calls are TRBV9 and TRBJ2-1, with D perhaps matching TRBD2 (6 bases). The V end lost 1 base, the J end lost 2 bases, and 7 bases lay between the germline ends. CDR1 and CDR2 from the germline V gene are SGDLS and YYNGEE. This CDR3 region has 14 residues. CDR3 amino acids: CASSVREPYNEQFF. CDR3 coding DNA: TGTGCCAGCAGCGTACGGGAGCCCTACAATGAGCAGTTCTTC.

This clonotype was seen ten or more times. The CDR3 here is CASSRQGVNTEAFF. The CDR3 bases are TGTGCCAGCAGCAGACAGGGTGTGAACACTGAAGCTTTCTTT. The chain couples TRBV27 to TRBJ1-1; TRBD1 matches at 7 bases. Germline V CDR1 and CDR2: MNHEY, SMNVEV (reference sequence). The CDR3 extends over 14 amino acids. The V segment lost 6 bases and the J segment 0 bases; nucleotides outside the gene matches: 4.

This clonotype came up many times. This chain links TRBV5-1 with TRBJ2-7, with TRBD2 matching over 9 bases. CDR1 and CDR2 from the germline V gene are SGHRS and YFSETQ. CDR3 length equals 15 residues. J lost 6 bases, V lost 4 bases, and 11 bases had no gene match. CDR3 loop: CASSLAYSGSGEQYF. The CDR3 DNA follows: TGCGCCAGCAGCCTAGCTTATAGCGGGAGTGGCGAGCAGTACTTC.

In its sample, this clonotype was seen many times. J is TRBJ1-1 and V is TRBV9; D not certain. The CDR3 runs 12 residues. V dropped 3 bases and J dropped 4 bases, with 7 bases sitting between them. Germline V gene data show CDR1 as SGDLS and CDR2 as YYNGEE. The CDR3 nucleotides are TGTGCCAGCAGCGCCCCCCGCACTGAAGCTTTCTTT. Encoded protein: CASSAPRTEAFF. The whole variable domain, filled in from reference TRBV9 and TRBJ1-1, reads DSGVTQTPKHLITATGQRVTLRCSPRSGDLSVYWYQQSLDQGLQFLIQYYNGEERAKGNILERFSAQQFPDLHSELNLSSLELGDSALYFCASSAPRTEAFFGQGTRLTVV.

There are many counts of this clonotype. J is TRBJ2-5 and V is TRBV14, with D tentatively TRBD1 or TRBD2 (5 bases each). CDR3 length: 13 amino acids. Trimming left V 5 bases short and J 5 bases short, with 12 bases between. Per germline, CDR1 SGHDN and CDR2 FVKESK. In DNA, the CDR3 is TGTGCCAGCAGCGTTGGGGGAAGGGAGACCCAGTACTTC. Translated, it gives CASSVGGRETQYF.

Ten or more counts support this clonotype. This rearrangement joins TRBV5-4 to TRBJ2-3, with a weak D call TRBD2 (6 bases). In germline, CDR1 is SGHNT, CDR2 YYREEE (reference sequence). V lost 0 bases and J lost 1, with 9 bases in between. This CDR3 has 15 amino acids. The CDR3 coding sequence is TGTGCCAGCAGCTTGGACGGGGGAGGCACAGATACGCAGTATTTT. This translates into CASSLDGGGTDTQYF.

This clonotype was picked up many times. The rearrangement joins TRBV20-1 to TRBJ2-5, with D maybe TRBD2 (6 bases). Germline CDR1 is DFQATT and CDR2 is SNEGSKA (reference sequence). The ends were cut back, 6 bases at V and 1 base at J, with 12 bases in the middle. The CDR3 extends over 13 amino acids. The CDR3, as DNA: TGCAGTGCCCCGGACTACTTCCAAGAGACCCAGTACTTC. Protein sequence: CSAPDYFQETQYF.

By its share, this clonotype is medium-sized. The V gene is TRBV29-1, the J gene TRBJ2-1, with a weak D call TRBD2 (5 bases). The CDR3 length is 14 residues. Trimming stripped 3 bases from V and 3 bases from J, with 12 bases between. Germline CDR1 SQVTM, CDR2 ANQGSEA. CDR3: CSVDVRLLYNEQFF. CDR3 nucleotides: TGCAGCGTTGATGTGCGACTACTCTACAATGAGCAGTTCTTC.

This clonotype has ten or more counts. The chain employs TRBV10-3 and TRBJ2-2; 8 nucleotides match TRBD2. Germline-derived CDR1 and CDR2 are ENHRY and SYGVKD. CDR3 length: 17 amino acids. J gave up 0 bases and V 8 bases, and 11 bases lay outside the gene matches. DNA for the CDR3: TGTGCCATCGGTGGGGCAGCGGGAGTATCGAACACCGGGGAGCTGTTTTTT. It encodes CAIGGAAGVSNTGELFF.

This clonotype has ten or more counts. V and J are TRBV2 and TRBJ2-3; D tentatively reads TRBD1 or TRBD2 (5 bases each). The V end was cut by 3 bases, the J end by 2 bases, with 12 bases between. The germline V gene has CDR1 SNHLY and CDR2 FYNNEI. This CDR3 is built from 15 residues. In nucleotides, the CDR3 is TGTGCCAGCAGTGAGGGGGAAGGGAACACAGATACGCAGTATTTT. It encodes CASSEGEGNTDTQYF.

There are many counts of this clonotype. The rearrangement uses TRBV6-1 and TRBJ1-5, with D unclear. This CDR3 region has 11 residues. In germline, CDR1 is MNHNS, CDR2 SASEGT. V dropped 5 bases and J dropped 5 bases, with 4 bases sitting between them. In DNA, the CDR3 is TGTGCCAGCAGTACAGATCAGCCCCAGCATTTT. It yields the protein CASSTDQPQHF.

This clonotype showed up many times. V gene TRBV28 combines with J gene TRBJ2-5; D may be TRBD2 (5 bases). CDR1 is MDHEN and CDR2 is SYDVKM in the germline V gene. Trimming stripped 8 bases from V and 5 bases from J, with 12 bases between. The CDR3 has 12 amino acids. The DNA for the CDR3 is TGTGCCAGCGGCCGGAGAGGGGAGACCCAGTACTTC. This translates into CASGRRGETQYF.

This clonotype showed up many times. The chain recombines TRBV27 with TRBJ2-7; the match to TRBD1 covers 7 bases. The CDR3 runs to 14 residues. J gave up 6 bases and V 4 bases, and 9 bases lay outside the gene matches. Germline values: CDR1 MNHEY, CDR2 SMNVEV (reference sequence). CDR3 nucleotide sequence: TGTGCCAGCAGTTGGACAGGTGGTCTGGGCGAGCAGTACTTC. Its translation is CASSWTGGLGEQYF.

This clonotype was detected ten times or more. V usage is TRBV4-2 and J usage is TRBJ2-7; 10 bases agree with TRBD2. After removal of 5 bases from V and 4 bases from J, the junction contained 8 bases not matched to a gene. Germline V lookup: CDR1 LGHNA, CDR2 YNFKEQ. The CDR3 extends over 15 amino acids. In DNA form, the CDR3 reads TGTGCCAGCAGCGCCGGGGGACTAGCGCGTTACGAGCAGTACTTC. Residues: CASSAGGLARYEQYF.

This clonotype was counted ten times or more. The chain uses TRBV5-1 and TRBJ2-1; no firm D call. V was trimmed by 0 bases and J by 0 bases, leaving 13 bases between them. Germline lookup yields CDR1 SGHRS and CDR2 YFSETQ. The CDR3 covers 17 residues. The CDR3 sequence is CASSLATRVSSYNEQFF. The CDR3 DNA reads TGCGCCAGCAGCTTGGCGACCCGGGTAAGCTCCTACAATGAGCAGTTCTTC.

There are many counts of this clonotype. The chain employs TRBV12-3 or TRBV12-4 and TRBJ2-7, with 10 bases fitting TRBD1. V lost 8 bases, J lost 3 bases, and 1 base stayed unmatched. The CDR3 spans 12 residues. CDR3 loop: CASGTGVYEQYF. CDR3 in DNA: TGTGCCAGCGGGACAGGGGTCTACGAGCAGTACTTC.

This clonotype has a count of ten or more. The chain carries TRBV12-3 or TRBV12-4 and TRBJ2-3; 11 bases agree with TRBD2. The CDR3 is 15 amino acids. The V and J ends lost 4 bases and 3 bases, in that order; junction bases with no gene match: 3. CDR3 loop: CASSSTSGKTDTQYF. DNA for the CDR3: TGTGCCAGCAGTTCGACTAGCGGGAAGACAGATACGCAGTATTTT.

This clonotype has at least ten counts. At one boundary the junction diverges from the germline segment, which might be a read error. The CDR3 sequence: CASSEGPNQPQHF. The CDR3 DNA reads as TGTGCTAGCAGCGAAGGGCCGAATCAGCCCCAGCATTTT. The chain combines TRBV7-7 with TRBJ1-5; D gene ambiguous. CDR3 size: 13 residues. Germline CDR1 reads SSHAT; CDR2 reads FNYEAQ (reference sequence). The entire variable domain, with the rest obtained from reference TRBV7-7 and TRBJ1-5, is as follows: GAGVSQSPRYKVTKRGQDVTLRCDPISSHATLYWYQQALGQGPEFLTYFNYEAQPDKSGLPSDRFSAERPEGSISTLTIQRTEQRDSAMYRCASSEGPNQPQHFGDGTRLSIL.

This clonotype appeared many times. The chain recombines TRBV4-1 with TRBJ2-1, with 8 bases matching TRBD1. Germline V gives CDR1 MGHRA, CDR2 YSYEKL. The CDR3 length is 14 residues. V dropped 1 base and J dropped 7; count of bases not matched to a gene: 3. The CDR3 nucleotides read TGCGCCAGCAGCCAAGTTCAGGGGGCGAATGAGCAGTTCTTC. Amino acids: CASSQVQGANEQFF.